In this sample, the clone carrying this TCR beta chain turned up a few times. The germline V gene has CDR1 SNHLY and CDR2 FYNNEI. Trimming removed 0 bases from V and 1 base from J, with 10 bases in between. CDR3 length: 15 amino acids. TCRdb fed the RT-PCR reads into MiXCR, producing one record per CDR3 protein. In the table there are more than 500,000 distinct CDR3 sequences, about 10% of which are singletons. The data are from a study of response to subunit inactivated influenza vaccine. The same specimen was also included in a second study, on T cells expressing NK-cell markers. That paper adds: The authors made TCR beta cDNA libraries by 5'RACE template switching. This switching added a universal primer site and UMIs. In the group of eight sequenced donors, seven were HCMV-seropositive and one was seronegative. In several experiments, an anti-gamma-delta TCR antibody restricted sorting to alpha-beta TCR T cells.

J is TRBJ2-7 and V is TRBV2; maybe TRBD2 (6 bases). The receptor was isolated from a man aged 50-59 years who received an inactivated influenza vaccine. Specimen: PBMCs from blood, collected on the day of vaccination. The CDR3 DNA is TGTGCCAGCAGTGAAGCCGGAGGGTTTTCCTACGAGCAGTACTTC. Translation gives CASSEAGGFSYEQYF.